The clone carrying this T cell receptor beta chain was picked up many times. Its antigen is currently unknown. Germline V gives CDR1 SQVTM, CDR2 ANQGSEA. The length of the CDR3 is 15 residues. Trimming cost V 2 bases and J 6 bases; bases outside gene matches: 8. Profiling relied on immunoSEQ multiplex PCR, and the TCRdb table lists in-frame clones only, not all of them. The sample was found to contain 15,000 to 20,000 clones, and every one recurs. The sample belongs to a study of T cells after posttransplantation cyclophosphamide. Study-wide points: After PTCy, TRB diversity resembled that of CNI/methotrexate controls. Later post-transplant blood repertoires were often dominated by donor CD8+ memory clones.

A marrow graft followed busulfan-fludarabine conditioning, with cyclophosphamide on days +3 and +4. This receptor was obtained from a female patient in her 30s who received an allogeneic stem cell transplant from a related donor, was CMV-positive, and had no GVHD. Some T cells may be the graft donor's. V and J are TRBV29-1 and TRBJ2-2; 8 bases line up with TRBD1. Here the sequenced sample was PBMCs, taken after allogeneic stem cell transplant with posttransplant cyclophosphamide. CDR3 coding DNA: TGCAGCGTTGAATTGGAGACAGGGGTATCCGGGGAGCTGTTTTTT. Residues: CSVELETGVSGELFF.